This T cell receptor beta chain was profiled in a study of chronic HIV infection and antiretroviral therapy. TCRdb re-called the 5' RACE reads with MiXCR, one entry per CDR3 protein. The table includes approximately 47,000 distinct CDR3 sequences, 15% to 20% detected once. The CDR3 spans 12 residues. CDR1 DFQATT and CDR2 SNEGSKA come from the germline V gene (reference sequence). Deletions cut 1 base from V and 6 bases from J, with 8 bases between. Sequenced material: peripheral blood. The chain carries TRBV20-1 and TRBJ2-3; unclear D gene. The TCR comes from an adult who had HIV and had not received antiretroviral therapy, or was an uninfected healthy control (not recorded which). In nucleotides, the CDR3 is TGCAGTGCTAGAGGGGTCAGGGATACGCAGTATTTT. Protein sequence: CSARGVRDTQYF.